The T cell receptor beta chain described here comes from a study of blood T cell repertoires in COVID-19. On the study more broadly: The analysed material was cDNA or gDNA that came from T cells, B-cell-depleted T cells, or PBMCs.

The CDR3 loop spans 13 amino acids. Germline CDR1 SGHAT, CDR2 FQNNGV. V dropped 4 bases and J dropped 1 base, with 7 bases sitting between them. Libraries were prepared by immunoSEQ multiplex PCR; TCRdb keeps only in-frame clonotypes and omits some of them. The data hold approximately 320,000 clones, with almost 85% observed a single time. Sequencing used peripheral blood. V usage is TRBV11-2 and J usage is TRBJ1-2; a weak D match, TRBD1 (6 bases). This clonotype originated in a human donor in a cohort sampled during active COVID-19. The CDR3, as DNA: TGTGCCAGCAGCTCGGACAGTAACTATGGCTACACCTTC. This translates into CASSSDSNYGYTF.